This T cell receptor beta chain was retrieved from a study of blood T cell repertoires in COVID-19. Across the whole study: T cells, B-cell-depleted T cells, or PBMCs provided the cDNA or gDNA that served as material.

In the original analysis: Quantification of nucleated cells was approximated via reference gene primer amplification. Clones were read by immunoSEQ multiplex PCR, and TCRdb kept only the in-frame ones, dropping some. That table supplies the V and J calls and clone size; D and trimming were determined from the DNA. Of around 300,000 clones in the sample, 70% to 90% are singletons; the top ten hold about 10%. This CDR3 has 13 residues. Trimming stripped 0 bases from V and 6 bases from J, with 9 bases between. Germline CDR1 is SGDLS and CDR2 is YYNGEE. The sequencing sample was made of peripheral blood. The TCR originated in a woman in her seventies with acute or convalescent COVID-19. The chain couples TRBV9 to TRBJ1-2; no clear D. The chain's CDR3 is CASSVVPIDGYTF. DNA for the CDR3: TGTGCCAGCAGCGTAGTCCCAATAGATGGCTACACCTTC.